These 5 T cell receptor beta chains were sequenced from one sample in a study of human versus mouse CDR3 diversity and MHC coevolution. Measured with immunoSEQ multiplex PCR; TCRdb has only the in-frame clones, and not every one. The repertoire has 60,000 to 95,000 clones, 85% to 95% of them found once; the top ten carry approximately 0.15%. The specimen sequenced was naive CD4+ T cells from blood. Subset specified: CD45RO-negative CD62L-positive naive CD4 T cells. These receptors were obtained from a person aged 30 to 70 in good health.

This clone was seen only a few times. In DNA form, the CDR3 reads TGTGCCAGCAGCCAAGTTGTAGGACTGAACACCGGGGAGCTGTTTTTT. Translating gives CASSQVVGLNTGELFF. The chain carries TRBV14 and TRBJ2-2, with D maybe TRBD2 (5 bases). With 1 base removed from V and 1 base from J, the gap between germline ends came to 10 bases. The CDR3 is 16 amino acids. Germline assignment: CDR1 SGHDN and CDR2 FVKESK. Based on the CDR3 plus reference TRBV14 and TRBJ2-2, the full variable domain is EAGVTQFPSHSVIEKGQTVTLRCDPISGHDNLYWYRRVMGKEIKFLLHFVKESKQDESGMPNNRFLAERTGGTYSTLKVQPAELEDSGVYFCASSQVVGLNTGELFFGEGSRLTVL.

The genes are TRBV30 and TRBJ1-3; D perhaps matches TRBD1 (5 bases). The CDR3 loop spans 18 amino acids. Trimming cost V 0 bases and J 0 bases, with 18 bases left between them. Germline CDR1 is GTSNPN and CDR2 is SVGIG (reference sequence). CDR3 loop: CAWSVKGSHILSGNTIYF. The CDR3 coding sequence is TGTGCCTGGAGTGTGAAGGGGTCACACATCCTCTCTGGAAACACCATATATTTT.

CDR3 sequence (DNA): TGTGCCAGCTCACCATGGGGGGGCCAGGTTACAGATACGCAGTATTTT. This gives the protein CASSPWGGQVTDTQYF. The rearrangement uses TRBV18 and TRBJ2-3; the D gene is possibly TRBD2 (7 bases). The V gene lost 2 bases and the J gene lost 3 bases, with 15 bases spanning the gap. Germline CDR1 reads KGHSH; CDR2 reads LQKENI. CDR3 length: 16 residues.

The chain is built from TRBV19 and TRBJ2-3; 11 nucleotides align to TRBD2. Germline CDR1 and CDR2: LNHDA and SQIVND (reference sequence). V was pared by 5 bases and J by 4 bases, with 8 bases of the junction left unmatched. The CDR3 consists of 16 residues. The CDR3 is CASSFTSGRRPDTQYF. The DNA for the CDR3 is TGTGCCAGTAGTTTTACTAGCGGGAGAAGGCCAGATACGCAGTATTTT. Looking up the rest from reference TRBV19 and TRBJ2-3 gives the full variable domain: DGGITQSPKYLFRKEGQNVTLSCEQNLNHDAMYWYRQDPGQGLRLIYYSQIVNDFQKGDIAEGYSVSREKKESFPLTVTSAQKNPTAFYLCASSFTSGRRPDTQYFGPGTRLTVL.

This rearrangement joins TRBV29-1 to TRBJ2-3; the D gene is possibly TRBD2 (6 bases). The CDR3 has 13 amino acids. The germline gives CDR1 SQVTM, CDR2 ANQGSEA. Trimming removed 3 bases from V and 4 bases from J, with 11 bases in between. CDR3 sequence reads: CSVDGGSPDTQYF. The CDR3 DNA reads as TGCAGCGTTGATGGAGGGAGCCCAGATACGCAGTATTTT.